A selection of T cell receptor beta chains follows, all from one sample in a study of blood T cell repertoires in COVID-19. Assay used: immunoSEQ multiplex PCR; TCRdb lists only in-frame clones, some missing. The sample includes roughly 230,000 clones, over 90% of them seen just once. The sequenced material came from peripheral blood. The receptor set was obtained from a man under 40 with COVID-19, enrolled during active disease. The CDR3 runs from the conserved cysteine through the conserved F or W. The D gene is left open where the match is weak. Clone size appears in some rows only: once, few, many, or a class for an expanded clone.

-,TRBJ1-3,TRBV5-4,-,CASSLQIGNTIYF,TGTGCCAGCAGCCTACAGATTGGAAACACCATATATTTT
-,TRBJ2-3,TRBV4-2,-,CASSQESGGMADTQYF,TGTGCCAGCAGCCAAGAGTCCGGGGGAATGGCAGATACGCAGTATTTT
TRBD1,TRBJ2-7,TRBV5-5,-,CASSYGTAGREQYF,TGTGCCAGCAGCTACGGGACAGCCGGGCGCGAGCAGTACTTC
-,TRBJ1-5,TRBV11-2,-,CASSLSQSNQPQHF,TGTGCCAGCAGCTTATCACAGAGCAATCAGCCCCAGCATTTT
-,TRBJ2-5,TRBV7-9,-,CASIAEGGLGTQYF,TGTGCCAGCATCGCGGAGGGCGGCTTGGGGACCCAGTACTTC
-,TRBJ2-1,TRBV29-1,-,CSVLDRGTRLDNEQFF,TGCAGCGTCCTGGACCGCGGAACCCGACTAGACAATGAGCAGTTCTTC
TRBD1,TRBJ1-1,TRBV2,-,CASSGRTGSPF,TGTGCCAGCAGTGGACGGACAGGGTCTCCCTTT
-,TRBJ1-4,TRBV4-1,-,CASSQGAGRGEKLFF,TGCGCCAGCAGCCAAGGGGCGGGGCGTGGGGAAAAACTGTTTTTT
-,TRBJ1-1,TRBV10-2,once,CASSDIPGSAFF,TGCGCCAGCAGTGATATTCCGGGGTCAGCTTTCTTT
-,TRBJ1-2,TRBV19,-,CASSTPTGPNGYTF,TGTGCCAGTAGTACCCCTACTGGGCCGAATGGCTACACCTTC
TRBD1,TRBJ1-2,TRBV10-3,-,CAISGGSPGGYGYTF,TGTGCCATCAGTGGAGGTTCGCCAGGGGGCTATGGCTACACCTTC
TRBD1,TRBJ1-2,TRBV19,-,CASSLGQGRGYTF,TGTGCCAGTAGTTTAGGACAGGGCCGAGGCTACACCTTC
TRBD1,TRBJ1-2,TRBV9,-,CASSVAWGQGFGYTF,TGTGCCAGCAGCGTAGCATGGGGACAGGGCTTTGGCTACACCTTC
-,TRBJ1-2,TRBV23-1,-,CASSHGGVMNGYTF,TGCGCCAGCAGTCACGGGGGGGTGATGAATGGCTACACCTTC
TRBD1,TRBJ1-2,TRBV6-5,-,CASRDTGVGGYTF,TGTGCCAGCAGGGATACAGGGGTGGGCGGCTACACCTTC
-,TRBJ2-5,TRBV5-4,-,CASSFQGRETQYF,TGTGCCAGCAGCTTTCAGGGTCGGGAGACCCAGTACTTC
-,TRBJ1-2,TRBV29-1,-,CSVGEGLSGGYTF,TGCAGCGTTGGCGAGGGCCTCTCGGGGGGCTACACCTTC
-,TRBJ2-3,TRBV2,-,CASSDPTASSTDTQYF,TGTGCCAGCAGTGACCCGACAGCCTCTAGCACAGATACGCAGTATTTT
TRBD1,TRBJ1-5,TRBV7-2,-,CASSQGARNQPQHF,TGTGCCAGCAGCCAGGGGGCGCGAAATCAGCCCCAGCATTTT
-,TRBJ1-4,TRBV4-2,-,CASSQPEEGEKLFF,TGTGCCAGCAGCCAACCCGAGGAGGGCGAAAAACTGTTTTTT
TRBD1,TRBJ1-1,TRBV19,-,CASSIQGGNTEAFF,TGTGCCAGTAGTATTCAGGGGGGGAACACTGAAGCTTTCTTT
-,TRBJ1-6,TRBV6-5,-,CASRFRSSYNSPLHF,TGTGCCAGTCGGTTCCGTAGCTCCTATAATTCACCCCTCCACTTT
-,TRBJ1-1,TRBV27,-,CASSYAGSSEAFF,TGTGCCAGCAGTTATGCAGGGTCCTCCGAAGCTTTCTTT
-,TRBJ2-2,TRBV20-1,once,CSASSRGPGKGELFF,TGCAGTGCTAGTTCGCGAGGCCCAGGGAAGGGGGAGCTGTTTTTT
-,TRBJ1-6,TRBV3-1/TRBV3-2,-,CASGGDNSPLHF,TGTGCCAGTGGGGGGGACAATTCACCCCTCCACTTT
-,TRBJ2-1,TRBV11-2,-,CASSFGGNEQFF,TGTGCCAGCAGCTTCGGCGGCAATGAGCAGTTCTTC
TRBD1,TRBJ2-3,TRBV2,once,CASSDGQVGLVTQYF,TGTGCCAGCAGTGACGGACAGGTCGGGTTGGTTACGCAGTATTTT
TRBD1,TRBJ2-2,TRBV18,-,CASSPGQAFTGELFF,TGTGCCAGCTCACCGGGACAGGCGTTCACCGGGGAGCTGTTTTTT
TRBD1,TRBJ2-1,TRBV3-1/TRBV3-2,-,CASSHGPGQGFNEQFF,TGTGCCAGCAGCCATGGACCGGGACAGGGGTTCAATGAGCAGTTCTTC
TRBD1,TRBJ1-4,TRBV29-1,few,CSVGPGTGVEKLFF,TGCAGCGTTGGCCCCGGGACAGGGGTTGAAAAACTGTTTTTT
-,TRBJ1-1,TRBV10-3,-,CAISVVPGMNTEAFF,TGTGCCATCAGTGTAGTCCCAGGGATGAACACTGAAGCTTTCTTT
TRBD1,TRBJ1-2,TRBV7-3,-,CASSLGQGYGYTF,TGTGCCAGCAGCTTAGGACAGGGATATGGCTACACCTTC
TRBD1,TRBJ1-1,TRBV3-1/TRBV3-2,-,CASRTGGTEAFF,TGTGCCAGCAGAACAGGGGGCACTGAAGCTTTCTTT
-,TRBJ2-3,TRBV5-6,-,CASSLVAGGGGDTQYF,TGTGCCAGCAGCTTGGTGGCAGGGGGCGGGGGAGATACGCAGTATTTT
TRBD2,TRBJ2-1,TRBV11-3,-,CASSLGLAGGSEQFF,TGTGCCAGCAGCTTAGGACTAGCGGGGGGCTCTGAGCAGTTCTTC
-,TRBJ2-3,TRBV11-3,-,CASSEGGSGTDTQYF,TGTGCCAGCAGCGAGGGAGGTAGTGGAACAGATACGCAGTATTTT
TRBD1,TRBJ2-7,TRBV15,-,CATSRARTGGDEQYF,TGTGCCACCAGCAGAGCCCGGACAGGGGGCGACGAGCAGTACTTC
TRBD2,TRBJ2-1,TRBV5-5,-,CAGGVSSYNEQFF,TGTGCCGGGGGGGTTTCCTCCTACAATGAGCAGTTCTTC
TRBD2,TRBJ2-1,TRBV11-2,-,CASSSSGDGNEQFF,TGTGCCAGCAGCTCAAGCGGGGACGGGAATGAGCAGTTCTTC
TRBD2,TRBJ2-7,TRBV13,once,CASSLGSGSSYEQYF,TGTGCCAGCAGCTTAGGAAGCGGGAGTTCCTACGAGCAGTACTTC
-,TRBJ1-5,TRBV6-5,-,CASSTGGHQPQHF,TGTGCCAGCAGTACAGGAGGGCATCAGCCCCAGCATTTT
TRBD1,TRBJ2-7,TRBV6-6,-,CASSRKPGQDSYEQYF,TGTGCCAGCAGTCGAAAACCGGGACAGGACTCCTACGAGCAGTACTTC
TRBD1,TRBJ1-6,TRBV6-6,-,CASSYVGTDKPLHF,TGTGCCAGCAGTTACGTCGGGACAGACAAGCCCCTCCACTTT
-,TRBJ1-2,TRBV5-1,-,CASSLAAQGDYGYTF,TGCGCCAGCAGCTTGGCTGCACAGGGAGACTATGGCTACACCTTC
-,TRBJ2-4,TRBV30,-,CAWSMEGGWDIQYF,TGTGCCTGGAGTATGGAAGGAGGGTGGGACATTCAGTACTTC
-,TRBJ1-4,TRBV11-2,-,CASSLQASNEKLFF,TGTGCCAGCAGCTTACAGGCGTCCAATGAAAAACTGTTTTTT
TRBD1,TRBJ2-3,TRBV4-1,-,CASSQDRGKADTQYF,TGCGCCAGCAGCCAAGACAGGGGGAAGGCAGATACGCAGTATTTT
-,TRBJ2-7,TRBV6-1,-,CASSETQGQNEQYF,TGTGCCAGCAGTGAGACTCAGGGGCAGAACGAGCAGTACTTC
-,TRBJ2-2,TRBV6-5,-,CASSYSTRRGELFF,TGTGCCAGCAGTTATAGCACCCGGAGGGGGGAGCTGTTTTTT
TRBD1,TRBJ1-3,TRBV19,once,CASSIPGQGERTGNTIYF,TGTGCCAGTAGTATTCCTGGACAGGGCGAACGGACTGGAAACACCATATATTTT
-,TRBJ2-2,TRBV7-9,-,CASSLALRVDTGELFF,TGTGCCAGCAGCTTAGCGCTCAGGGTTGACACCGGGGAGCTGTTTTTT
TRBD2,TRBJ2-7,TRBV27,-,CASSSGPPLAGTTYEQYF,TGTGCCAGCAGTTCCGGGCCCCCTCTAGCGGGGACTACCTACGAGCAGTACTTC